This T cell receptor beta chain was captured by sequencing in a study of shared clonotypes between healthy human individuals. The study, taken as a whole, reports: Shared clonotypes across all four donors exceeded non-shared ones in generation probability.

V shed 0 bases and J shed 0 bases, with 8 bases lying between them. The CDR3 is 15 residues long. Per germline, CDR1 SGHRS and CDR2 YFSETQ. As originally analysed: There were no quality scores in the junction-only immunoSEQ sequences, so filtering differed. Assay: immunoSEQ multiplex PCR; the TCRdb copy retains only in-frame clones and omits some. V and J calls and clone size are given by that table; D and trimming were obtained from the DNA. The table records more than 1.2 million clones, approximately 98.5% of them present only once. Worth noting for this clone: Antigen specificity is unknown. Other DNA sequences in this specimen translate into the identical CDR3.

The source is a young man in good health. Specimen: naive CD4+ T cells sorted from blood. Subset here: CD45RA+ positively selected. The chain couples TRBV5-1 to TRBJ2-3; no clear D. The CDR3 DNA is TGCGCCAGCAGCTTGGGCGGTGGGAGCACAGATACGCAGTATTTT. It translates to CASSLGGGSTDTQYF. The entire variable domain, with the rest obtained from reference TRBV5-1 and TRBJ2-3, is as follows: KAGVTQTPRYLIKTRGQQVTLSCSPISGHRSVSWYQQTPGQGLQFLFEYFSETQRNKGNFPGRFSGRQFSNSRSEMNVSTLELGDSALYLCASSLGGGSTDTQYFGPGTRLTVL.